This TCR beta chain is from a study of cytotoxic CD8 clonotypes in ibrutinib-treated CLL (dated by TCRdb to the early 2020s). Broadly, across the study: In this cohort, approximately 15 patients were treatment-naive and approximately 10 were relapsed/refractory, while under 18 had unmutated IGHV. Responses were partial in some 24 patients and complete in 2; after median roughly 69 months follow-up, about 14 stayed in remission and about 12 progressed. Response samples were taken after a median of 12 months on treatment, ranging from roughly 6 to 36 months. On average, each sample yielded around 230,000 productive templates and around 98,000 productive rearrangements. Of the 90 or so participants in the trial, 25 to 30 had longitudinal samples available. Cryopreserved peripheral blood mononuclear cells were collected at three points: before therapy, at response, and at either sustained remission or disease progression. Patients were still on ibrutinib when every remission and progressive disease sample was collected. What the study reported, not specific to this receptor: Public clonotypes were found to be uncommon and were observed to contract or remain stable during treatment; the increase in clonality was shown to reflect expansion of private clonotypes at ibrutinib response. Baseline clonality exceeded that of age-matched healthy donors and correlated strongly with circulating CD8+ T-cell counts. Sustained-remission and progressing patients did not have matched sampling times, and lymph node repertoires were not examined. An increase in clonality was observed at ibrutinib response, with clonality remaining stable during sustained remission and falling back toward baseline at progression.

On a MiSeq, deep resolution sequencing aimed for a depth between 1 in 1 million and 1 in 200,000 T cells, with each clonotype covered 10x on average. TCR beta libraries were generated with the immunoSEQ hsTCRB Kit. The original pipeline was this. Data were analyzed with ImmunoSEQ Data Assistant and ImmunoSEQ Analyzer, with V, D and J genes assigned per IMGT definitions. Clonality, which ranges from 0 to 1, was calculated by subtracting the normalized Shannon entropy of productive rearrangement frequencies from one. Only overrepresented clonotypes making up at least 0.05% of each patient's repertoire were included in the public clonotype analysis. More than ten repertoires from age-matched healthy donors, obtained from immuneACCESS, served as clonality controls. As stored in TCRdb, this immuneACCESS dataset retains in-frame rearrangements with V and J assigned. A fraction of the clones does not appear; measured against another copy, unresolved V genes explain less than half of the discrepancy, and the remainder lacks a known reason. That table gives V, J and clone size, and the DNA gave D and trimming. For this sample the table gives about 160,000 clones, of which 84% were detected only once. Around 4.5% of the sample rests with the top ten.

The time point label, read with the paper, signifies: 20 to 30 months on ibrutinib. For TCR beta library preparation, 1.5 to 2 micrograms of genomic DNA were extracted from the cryopreserved PBMCs. High-throughput TCR beta sequencing was performed on longitudinal blood samples from CLL patients receiving ibrutinib monotherapy. The patients were enrolled in a single-center, open-label phase 2 trial of ibrutinib monotherapy. CDR1 and CDR2 are drawn from the germline V gene: SGHTS, YDEGEE. V is pared back by 3 bases and J by 7 bases, with 16 bases lying between the germline termini. The CDR3 has 14 amino acids, counting the end cysteine and phenylalanine. Only the CDR3 DNA is retained, 42 bases long and in frame from the first base. A remark on this clone: Its antigen is currently not known. No base quality information exists; no much larger clone differs at one position.

This material consisted of PBMCs, taken after 24 months of ibrutinib treatment. This TCR derives from a human donor with chronic lymphocytic leukemia. The rearrangement combines TRBV5-8 with TRBJ1-2; no D segment can be confidently identified. The base sequence is TGTGCCAGCAGCTCGGACGGGGTAGTGGGTGGCTACACCTTC. This yields the protein CASSSDGVVGGYTF.